This T cell receptor beta chain comes out of a study of Tregs in tolerant kidney transplant recipients. This CDR3 is 15 amino acids long. Germline CDR1 is MNHEY and CDR2 is SMNVEV (reference sequence). Deletions cut 3 bases from V and 2 bases from J, with 10 bases between. Generated by immunoSEQ multiplex PCR, the TCRdb table keeps only in-frame clones and is missing some. The repertoire includes approximately 65,000 clones, roughly 84% of them detected once, and approximately 4% sits in the top ten. This TCR was sampled from a human donor in good health. V usage is TRBV27 and J usage is TRBJ2-2; no clear D. Input material: CD4+ T cells from blood. The CDR3 loop reads CASSFSGVNTGELFF. As DNA, the CDR3 is TGTGCCAGCAGTTTTTCGGGTGTAAACACCGGGGAGCTGTTTTTT.